This passage covers 17 T cell receptor beta chains from one sample sequenced in a study of blood T cell repertoires in COVID-19. Method: immunoSEQ multiplex PCR; TCRdb's copy keeps in-frame clones and lacks some. The sample lists about 62,000 clones; about nine tenths were seen once. Sequencing was done on a sample of peripheral blood. The receptors were sampled from a human donor in a cohort sampled during active COVID-19.

The chain recombines TRBV27 with TRBJ2-7, with 10 bases lining up with TRBD1. This CDR3 contains 15 residues. With 5 bases clipped from V and 0 bases from J, the junction kept 4 bases outside the gene matches. CDR1 MNHEY and CDR2 SMNVEV come from the germline V gene (reference sequence). CDR3 region: CASSPGQGSSYEQYF. The CDR3 nucleotides are TGTGCCAGCAGTCCGGGACAGGGGAGCTCCTACGAGCAGTACTTC.

The chain recombines TRBV14 with TRBJ2-1, with TRBD1 matching 12 bases. Losses at the gene ends were 1 base for V and 5 bases for J; bases not matched to a gene: 3. CDR1 SGHDN and CDR2 FVKESK come from the germline V gene. The CDR3 spans 16 residues. DNA of the CDR3: TGTGCCAGCAGCCAAGGGGACAGGGGGCCTCACAATGAGCAGTTCTTC. Protein: CASSQGDRGPHNEQFF.

The J gene is TRBJ2-3, the V gene TRBV12-5; 7 bases are a match to TRBD2. Unmatched junction bases numbered 11, after V lost 0 bases and J lost 14 bases. CDR3 size: 14 residues. Per germline, CDR1 LGHNT and CDR2 FRNRAP. The CDR3 nucleotides read TGTGCTAGTGGTTTGGTACTTGGGGCGGGAGAACGGTATTTT. Its protein is CASGLVLGAGERYF.

The chain employs TRBV7-2 and TRBJ2-3; 7 bases line up with TRBD2. The CDR3 loop spans 16 amino acids. CDR1 SGHTA and CDR2 FQGNSA come from the germline V gene. The J segment lost 6 bases and the V segment lost 1 base, leaving 10 bases of the junction unmatched. The CDR3 spells CASSLGSERGWDTQYF. CDR3 coding DNA: TGTGCCAGCAGCTTAGGGTCGGAGCGGGGTTGGGATACGCAGTATTTT.

This sequence joins TRBV15 and TRBJ1-1, with 7 bases that match TRBD1. CDR1 LNHNV and CDR2 YYDKDF come from the germline V gene (reference sequence). This CDR3 is 19 amino acids long. The junction had 17 bases not matched to a gene; V was cut back by 0 bases and J by 4 bases. CDR3 in DNA: TGTGCCACCAGCAGAGATCTAGGGGCAGGAGGGGGCGAGGGCACTGAAGCTTTCTTT. The encoded protein is CATSRDLGAGGGEGTEAFF.

The gene calls are TRBV6-5 and TRBJ2-3; TRBD2 is a possible D gene (6 bases). Trimming pared 6 bases from V and 0 bases from J, leaving 13 bases between. In germline, CDR1 is MNHEY, CDR2 SVGAGI. This CDR3 contains 15 residues. CDR3 nucleotide sequence: TGTGCCAGCAGGGAGACGGGGGATAGCACAGATACGCAGTATTTT. Its translation: CASRETGDSTDTQYF.

This clone was seen just once. CDR3 sequence: CASTQGGAAWGYTF. As DNA, the CDR3 is TGTGCCAGCACCCAGGGCGGGGCAGCATGGGGCTACACCTTC. This chain uses TRBV7-2 with TRBJ1-2; tentative D call: TRBD1 (5 bases). Trimming cost V 7 bases and J 8 bases, with 20 bases left between them. In germline, CDR1 is SGHTA, CDR2 FQGNSA. The CDR3 contains 14 residues.

The chain employs TRBV3-1 (or the pseudogene TRBV3-2) and TRBJ2-5, with 7 bases aligning to TRBD2. Germline lookup yields CDR1 LGHDT and CDR2 YNNKEL (reference sequence). The CDR3 extends over 16 amino acids. V shed 4 bases and J 2 bases; nucleotides not matched to a gene: 10. CDR3 residues: CASSRGGEGSQETQYF. CDR3 sequence (DNA): TGTGCCAGCAGCCGGGGTGGGGAGGGAAGTCAAGAGACCCAGTACTTC.

The rearrangement links TRBV7-3 to TRBJ2-3; 11 bases align to TRBD1. With V trimmed by 5 bases and J by 4 bases, 8 bases remained unmatched. The CDR3 covers 16 residues. Germline V lookup: CDR1 SGHTA, CDR2 FQGTGA. CDR3 sequence: CASSREGTGGPDTQYF. DNA of the CDR3: TGTGCCAGCAGCAGAGAGGGGACAGGGGGACCAGATACGCAGTATTTT. The full variable domain, with the rest looked up from reference TRBV7-3 and TRBJ2-3, is GAGVSQTPSNKVTEKGKYVELRCDPISGHTALYWYRQSLGQGPEFLIYFQGTGAADDSGLPNDRFFAVRPEGSVSTLKIQRTERGDSAVYLCASSREGTGGPDTQYFGPGTRLTVL.

The chain couples TRBV18 to TRBJ2-3, with TRBD2 identical over 7 bases. The trim removed 6 bases at V and 0 bases at J, leaving 9 bases unmatched. The CDR3 has 16 residues. Germline V CDR1 and CDR2: KGHSH, LQKENI. CDR3 loop: CASSRTSGTSTDTQYF. As DNA, the CDR3 is TGTGCCAGCTCGCGTACCAGCGGGACTAGCACAGATACGCAGTATTTT.

The J gene is TRBJ2-1, the V gene TRBV15; D remains unclear. CDR1 and CDR2 from the germline V gene are LNHNV and YYDKDF (reference sequence). CDR3 length equals 15 residues. The ends were cut back, 3 bases at V and 2 bases at J, with 11 bases in the middle. The CDR3 DNA reads TGTGCCACCAGCAGCAGCGCCGCCGCCTACAATGAGCAGTTCTTC. It encodes CATSSSAAAYNEQFF.

The sample holds one count of this clone. The chain recombines TRBV7-9 with TRBJ1-1; the match to TRBD1 covers 7 bases. V was clipped by 5 bases and J by 7 bases; unmatched bases: 4. The CDR3 loop spans 12 amino acids. Germline CDR1 reads SEHNR; CDR2 reads FQNEAQ (reference sequence). CDR3 residues: CASSPQGNEAFF. In nucleotides, the CDR3 is TGTGCCAGCAGCCCACAGGGGAATGAAGCTTTCTTT.

The V gene is TRBV4-1, the J gene TRBJ2-7, with TRBD1 identical over 7 bases. Germline CDR1 is MGHRA and CDR2 is YSYEKL. The V gene end was trimmed by 1 base and the J gene end by 7 bases; junction bases not matched to a gene: 10. This CDR3 spans 15 amino acids. CDR3 sequence: CASSQVGQRVYEQYF. CDR3 DNA sequence: TGCGCCAGCAGCCAAGTGGGACAGAGGGTGTATGAGCAGTACTTC.

This clone was observed a few times. The chain uses TRBV19 and TRBJ1-5; D gene uncertain. This CDR3 has 13 residues. Germline V gives CDR1 LNHDA, CDR2 SQIVND (reference sequence). Trimming removed 5 bases at V and 0 bases at J, with 5 bases between. CDR3 amino acids: CASSPYSNQPQHF. The CDR3 DNA is TGTGCCAGTAGTCCGTATAGCAATCAGCCCCAGCATTTT.

The V and J genes are TRBV19 and TRBJ2-3; D gene uncertain. With 4 bases removed from V and 6 bases from J, the gap between germline ends came to 8 bases. The CDR3 loop spans 12 amino acids. Germline V gene sequence: CDR1 LNHDA, CDR2 SQIVND (reference sequence). CDR3 sequence reads: CASSTLGDTQYF. The CDR3 DNA reads as TGTGCCAGTAGTACCCTCGGGGATACGCAGTATTTT.

The V call is TRBV7-2, the J call TRBJ2-1, with TRBD2 identical over 8 bases. CDR1 is SGHTA, CDR2 FQGNSA, per germline. Trimming took 1 base from V and 8 from J; bases not matched to a gene: 19. There are 19 residues in the CDR3. CDR3 sequence reads: CASSLGGLGPSKSGDEQFF. As DNA, the CDR3 is TGTGCCAGCAGCTTAGGGGGACTAGGCCCATCCAAAAGTGGCGATGAGCAGTTCTTC.

This chain joins TRBV3-1 (or the pseudogene TRBV3-2) and TRBJ2-1, with TRBD1 matching 8 bases. Germline V CDR1 and CDR2: LGHDT, YNNKEL (reference sequence). The CDR3 spans 16 residues. V trimming: 4 bases; J trimming: 4 bases; junction bases outside the gene matches: 9. The CDR3: CASSRGPGQVYNEQFF. CDR3 bases: TGTGCCAGCAGCCGCGGGCCGGGACAGGTGTACAATGAGCAGTTCTTC.